Listed below are T cell receptor beta chains from one sample, sequenced in a study of radiation and T cells in renal cell carcinoma. The table came from immunoSEQ multiplex PCR; TCRdb's copy has only in-frame clones and leaves some out. The sample records under 150,000 clones, 81% being singletons. The input for sequencing was blood, taken from a patient whose treatment included radiotherapy and nephrectomy. These receptors originate from a woman in her sixties with renal cell carcinoma. Each CDR3 is given with its conserved first and last residue. D genes are given only for firm matches. Clone size appears in some rows only: once, few, many, or a class for an expanded clone.

>TRBJ2-3|TRBD2|few|TRBV19
TGTGCCAGTAGTTTCCGACTAGCGGGGGGCACAGATACGCAGTATTTT
CASSFRLAGGTDTQYF
>TRBJ2-3|-|once|TRBV10-3
TGTGCCATCAGTGATCAGAGGGGAGATACGCAGTATTTT
CAISDQRGDTQYF
>TRBJ2-7|TRBD1|-|TRBV19
TGTGCCAGTAGCACGACCGGGACAGGCAACGAGCAGTACTTC
CASSTTGTGNEQYF
>TRBJ1-2|-|-|TRBV6-5
TGTGCCAGCAGTCCCGGACTTACAGATAACTATGGCTACACCTTC
CASSPGLTDNYGYTF
>TRBJ2-1|-|-|TRBV4-2
TGTGCCAGCAGCCACCCGGGGAGTGGAAATGAGCAGTTCTTC
CASSHPGSGNEQFF
>TRBJ2-5|-|-|TRBV4-2
TGTGCCAGCAGCCAAGATCTCATGAGAGTAGAGACCCAGTACTTC
CASSQDLMRVETQYF
>TRBJ1-5|-|once|TRBV28
TGTGCCAGCAGCAGGGGCTTCGGTAATCAGCCCCAGCATTTT
CASSRGFGNQPQHF
>TRBJ2-5|TRBD1|-|TRBV27
TGTGCCACTCCCCCGGGACAGGGGAAGGGAGAGACCCAGTACTTC
CATPPGQGKGETQYF
>TRBJ1-1|-|few|TRBV2
TGTGCCAGCCGGGGAGGGCTGCGGGAAGCTTTCTTT
CASRGGLREAFF
>TRBJ1-5|-|-|TRBV19
TGTGCCAGTAGACCGCTTATATGGAATCAGCCCCAGCATTTT
CASRPLIWNQPQHF
>TRBJ1-2|TRBD1|-|TRBV27
TGTGCCAGTCATGTTACAGGGGGCTGGGGCTATGGCTACACCTTC
CASHVTGGWGYGYTF
>TRBJ2-3|-|once|TRBV7-6
TGTGCCAGCAGCTTAGGGACAGGCACAGATACGCAGTATTTT
CASSLGTGTDTQYF
>TRBJ1-2|TRBD1|few|TRBV2
TGTGCCAGCAGAAACAGGGGCGGCTATGGCTACACCTTC
CASRNRGGYGYTF
>TRBJ2-3|TRBD2|-|TRBV27
TGTGCCAGCAGTTCACCACTAGCGGGGGCACGAACAGATACGCAGTATTTT
CASSSPLAGARTDTQYF
>TRBJ2-5|-|-|TRBV9
TGTGCCAGCAGCGTAGTTGAGGGGTCGGGTCAAGAGACCCAGTACTTC
CASSVVEGSGQETQYF
>TRBJ2-5|TRBD2|once|TRBV5-6
TGTGCCAGCAGCTTGGATCTAGCGGGAGTAGAGACCCAGTACTTC
CASSLDLAGVETQYF
>TRBJ1-2|-|-|TRBV25-1
TGTGCCAGCAGTGAATTCCCGGGGCACAATGGCTACACCTTC
CASSEFPGHNGYTF
>TRBJ2-1|TRBD2|-|TRBV5-4
TGTGCCAGCAGCTTGGCCGGGACTAGCGGGACCAACCCCCGGCGCAATGAGCAGTTCTTC
CASSLAGTSGTNPRRNEQFF
>TRBJ2-3|-|-|TRBV6-5
TGTGCCAGCAGTTACGACAGTCCCGGCACAGATACGCAGTATTTT
CASSYDSPGTDTQYF
>TRBJ2-7|-|-|TRBV5-6
TGTGCCAGCAGTAGACTGCCCCCCTACGAGCAGTACTTC
CASSRLPPYEQYF
>TRBJ2-2|TRBD1|-|TRBV5-1
TGCGCCAGCAGCCCCCGGACAGGGGGTTGGACCGGGGAGCTGTTTTTT
CASSPRTGGWTGELFF
>TRBJ1-5|-|-|TRBV4-3
TGCGCCAGCAGCCAAGACGGGACTGCCCGACACCAGCCCCAGCATTTT
CASSQDGTARHQPQHF
>TRBJ1-5|-|-|TRBV6-4
TGTGCCAGCAGTGAGAAGGACGGACAGCATCAGCCCCAGCATTTT
CASSEKDGQHQPQHF
>TRBJ2-5|-|-|TRBV5-4
TGTGCCAGCAGCTTGGCTGGACAAGGGACCCAGTACTTC
CASSLAGQGTQYF
>TRBJ1-4|-|-|TRBV6-1
TGTGCCAGCAGTGAAGGCAGTCTTAATGAAAAACTGTTTTTT
CASSEGSLNEKLFF
>TRBJ2-5|-|-|TRBV4-1
TGCGCCAGCAGTCAACACGCCGGCGAAGGGTCGGAGACCCAGTACTTC
CASSQHAGEGSETQYF
>TRBJ1-5|-|few|TRBV28
TGTGCCAGCAGTTTATCAGTGAACCAGCCCCAGCATTTT
CASSLSVNQPQHF
>TRBJ2-1|TRBD2|many|TRBV12-5
TGTGCTAGTGCCGCTCCCGGGGGGTCTTTTAGTGAGCAGTTCTTC
CASAAPGGSFSEQFF
>TRBJ1-1|-|once|TRBV19
TGTGCCAGTACCCGTCGGACAGAAGGAGACACTGAAGCTTTCTTT
CASTRRTEGDTEAFF
>TRBJ2-3|TRBD2|-|TRBV7-2
TGTGCCAGCAGCTTAGCGGTGGGGGGGGGCACAGATACGCAGTATTTT
CASSLAVGGGTDTQYF
>TRBJ2-7|TRBD1|-|TRBV10-3
TGTGCCATCAGTGACCTTAGACAGGGGGTCGGGTACGAGCAGTACTTC
CAISDLRQGVGYEQYF
>TRBJ1-5|TRBD1|-|TRBV11-2
TGTGCCAGCAGCCTTACCTGGGGACAGTCCAATCAGCCCCAGCATTTT
CASSLTWGQSNQPQHF
>TRBJ1-1|-|-|TRBV28
TGTGCCAGCACCGCGGGACGGGAAGCTTTCTTT
CASTAGREAFF